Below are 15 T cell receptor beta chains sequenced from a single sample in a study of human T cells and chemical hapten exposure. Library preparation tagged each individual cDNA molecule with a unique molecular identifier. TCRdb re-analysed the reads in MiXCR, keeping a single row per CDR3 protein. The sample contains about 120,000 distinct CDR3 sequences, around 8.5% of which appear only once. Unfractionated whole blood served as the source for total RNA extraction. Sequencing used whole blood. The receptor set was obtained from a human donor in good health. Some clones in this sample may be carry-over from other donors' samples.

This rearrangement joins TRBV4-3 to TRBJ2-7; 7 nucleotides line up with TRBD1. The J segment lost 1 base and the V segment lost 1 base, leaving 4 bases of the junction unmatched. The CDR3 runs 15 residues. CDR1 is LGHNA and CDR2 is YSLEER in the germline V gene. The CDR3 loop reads CASSQGTGSSYEQYF. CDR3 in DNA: TGCGCCAGCAGCCAAGGGACAGGTTCTTCCTACGAGCAGTACTTC.

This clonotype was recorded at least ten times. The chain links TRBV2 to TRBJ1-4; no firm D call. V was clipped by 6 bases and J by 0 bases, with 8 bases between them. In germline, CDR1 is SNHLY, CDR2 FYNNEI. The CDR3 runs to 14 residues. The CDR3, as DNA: TGTGCCAGCAGGCCGACATCAACTAATGAAAAACTGTTTTTT. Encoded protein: CASRPTSTNEKLFF.

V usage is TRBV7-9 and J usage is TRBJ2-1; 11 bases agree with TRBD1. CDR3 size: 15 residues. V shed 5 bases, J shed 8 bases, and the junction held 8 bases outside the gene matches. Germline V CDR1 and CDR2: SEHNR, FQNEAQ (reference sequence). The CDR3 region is CASSTTGTGGHEQFF. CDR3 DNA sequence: TGTGCCAGCAGCACGACCGGGACAGGGGGTCATGAGCAGTTCTTC.

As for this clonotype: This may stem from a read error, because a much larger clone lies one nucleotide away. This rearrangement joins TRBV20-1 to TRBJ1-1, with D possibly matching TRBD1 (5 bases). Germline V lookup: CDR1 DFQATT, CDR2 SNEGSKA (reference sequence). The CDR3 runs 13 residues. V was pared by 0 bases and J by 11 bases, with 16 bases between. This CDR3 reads CSARDMGVGYAFF. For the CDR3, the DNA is TGCAGTGCTAGAGATATGGGGGTAGGGTACGCTTTCTTT.

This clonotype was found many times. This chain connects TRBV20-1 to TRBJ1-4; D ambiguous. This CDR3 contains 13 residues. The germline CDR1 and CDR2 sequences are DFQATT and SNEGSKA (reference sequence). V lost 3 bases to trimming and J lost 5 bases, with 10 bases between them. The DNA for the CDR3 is TGCAGTGCTAGGGCGCATGGAAATGAAAAACTGTTTTTT. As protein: CSARAHGNEKLFF.

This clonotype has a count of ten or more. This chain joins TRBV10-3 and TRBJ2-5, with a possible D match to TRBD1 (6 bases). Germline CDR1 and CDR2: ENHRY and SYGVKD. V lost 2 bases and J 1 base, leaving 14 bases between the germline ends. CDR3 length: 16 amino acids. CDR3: CAISEVRGFSQETQYF. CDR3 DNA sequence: TGTGCCATCAGTGAGGTCAGGGGATTCTCCCAAGAGACCCAGTACTTC.

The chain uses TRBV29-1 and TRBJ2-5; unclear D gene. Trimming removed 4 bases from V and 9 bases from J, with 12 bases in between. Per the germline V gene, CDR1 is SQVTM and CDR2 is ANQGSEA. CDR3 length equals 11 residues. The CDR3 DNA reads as TGCAGCGTTGTGGGGAATAACGCCCAGTACTTC. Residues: CSVVGNNAQYF.

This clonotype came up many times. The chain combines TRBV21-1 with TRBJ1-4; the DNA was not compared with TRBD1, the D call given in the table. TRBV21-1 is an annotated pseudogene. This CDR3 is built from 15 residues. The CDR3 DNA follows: TGTGCCAGCAGCAAAACCGGACAGCCTAATGAAAAACTGTTTTTT. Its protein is CASSKTGQPNEKLFF.

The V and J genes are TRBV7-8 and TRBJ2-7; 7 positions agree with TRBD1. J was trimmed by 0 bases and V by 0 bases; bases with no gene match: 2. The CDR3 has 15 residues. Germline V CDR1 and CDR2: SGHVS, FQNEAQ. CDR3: CASSLATGNSYEQYF. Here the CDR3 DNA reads TGTGCCAGCAGCTTAGCGACAGGGAACTCCTACGAGCAGTACTTC.

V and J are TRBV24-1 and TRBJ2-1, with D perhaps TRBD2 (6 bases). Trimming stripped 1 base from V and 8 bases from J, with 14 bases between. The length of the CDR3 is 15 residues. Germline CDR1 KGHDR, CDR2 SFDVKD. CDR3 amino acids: CATSDFGGIIDEQFF. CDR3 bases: TGTGCCACCAGTGATTTTGGAGGGATTATCGATGAGCAGTTCTTC.

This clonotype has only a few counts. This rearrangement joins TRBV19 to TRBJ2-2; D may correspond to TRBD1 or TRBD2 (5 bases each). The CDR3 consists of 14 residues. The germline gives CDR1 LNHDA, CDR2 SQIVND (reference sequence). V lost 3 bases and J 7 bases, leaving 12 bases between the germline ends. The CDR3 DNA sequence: TGTGCCAGTAGTATTGACTGGGGGAACGGGGAGCTGTTTTTT. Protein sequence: CASSIDWGNGELFF. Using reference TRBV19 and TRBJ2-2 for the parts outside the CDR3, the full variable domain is DGGITQSPKYLFRKEGQNVTLSCEQNLNHDAMYWYRQDPGQGLRLIYYSQIVNDFQKGDIAEGYSVSREKKESFPLTVTSAQKNPTAFYLCASSIDWGNGELFFGEGSRLTVL.

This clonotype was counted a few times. The CDR3: CASSQGFYEQYF. The CDR3 DNA reads as TGTGCCAGCAGCCAAGGGTTCTACGAGCAGTACTTC. The V gene is TRBV14, the J gene TRBJ2-7; D unclear. The CDR3 sequence is 12 residues long. In germline, CDR1 is SGHDN, CDR2 FVKESK. V was shortened by 1 base and J by 3 bases, with 4 bases between the two germline ends.

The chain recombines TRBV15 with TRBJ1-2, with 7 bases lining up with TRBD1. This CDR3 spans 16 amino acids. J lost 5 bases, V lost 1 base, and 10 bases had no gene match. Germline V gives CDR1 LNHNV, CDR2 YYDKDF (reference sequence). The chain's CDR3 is CATSRGQGGVRYGYTF. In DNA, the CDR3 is TGTGCCACCAGCAGAGGACAGGGTGGGGTTAGGTATGGCTACACCTTC.

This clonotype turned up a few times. CDR3 in amino acids: CASSFAPGVNQPQHF. The CDR3 DNA is TGCGCCAGCAGCTTCGCTCCGGGGGTTAATCAGCCCCAGCATTTT. The chain links TRBV5-1 to TRBJ1-5; D may be TRBD1 (5 bases). The CDR3 has 15 amino acids. V shed 2 bases and J shed 4 bases, with 13 bases lying between them. CDR1 is SGHRS and CDR2 is YFSETQ in the germline V gene. Full variable domain (rest looked up from reference TRBV5-1 and TRBJ1-5): KAGVTQTPRYLIKTRGQQVTLSCSPISGHRSVSWYQQTPGQGLQFLFEYFSETQRNKGNFPGRFSGRQFSNSRSEMNVSTLELGDSALYLCASSFAPGVNQPQHFGDGTRLSIL.

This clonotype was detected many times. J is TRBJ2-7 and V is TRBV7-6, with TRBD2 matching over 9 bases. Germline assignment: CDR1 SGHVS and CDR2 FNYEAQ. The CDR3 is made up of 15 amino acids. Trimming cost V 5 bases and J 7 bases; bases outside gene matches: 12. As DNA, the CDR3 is TGTGCCAGCAGCGAGGGACTAGCCTTCACTCGGGAGCAGTACTTC. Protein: CASSEGLAFTREQYF.